The 27 T cell receptor beta chains presented below share a single source sample, sequenced in a study of monozygotic twins with inflammatory bowel disease. TCRdb reprocessed the 5' RACE reads and stores each CDR3 protein as one record, lacking DNA. The table lists 350,000 to 400,000 distinct CDR3 sequences, with around 2.6% in the top ten. Sequencing input: blood. The origin of the receptors is a human donor with ulcerative colitis or Crohn's disease, or a healthy co-twin of an affected twin (not recorded which).

The gene calls are TRBV5-5 and TRBJ1-1. CDR1 is SGHKS and CDR2 is YYEKEE in the germline V gene (reference sequence). The length of the CDR3 is 14 residues. CDR3 in amino acids: CASSLVGDGTEAFF. The variable domain in full, with the rest retrieved from reference TRBV5-5 and TRBJ1-1, is DAGVTQSPTHLIKTRGQQVTLRCSPISGHKSVSWYQQVLGQGPQFIFQYYEKEERGRGNFPDRFSARQFPNYSSELNVNALLLGDSALYLCASSLVGDGTEAFFGQGTRLTVV.

The chain joins TRBV7-9 to TRBJ2-1; lacking DNA, the TRBD1 call made by TCRdb goes unchecked. Germline V gene data show CDR1 as SEHNR and CDR2 as FQNEAQ (reference sequence). This CDR3 has 16 amino acids. The CDR3 sequence: CASSSLRDRGDNEQFF. Filled out from reference TRBV7-9 and TRBJ2-1, the complete variable domain reads DTGVSQNPRHKITKRGQNVTFRCDPISEHNRLYWYRQTLGQGPEFLTYFQNEAQLEKSRLLSDRFSAERPKGSFSTLEIQRTEQGDSAMYLCASSSLRDRGDNEQFFGPGTRLTVL.

The V call is TRBV25-1, the J call TRBJ2-3; the TRBD1 assignment by TCRdb is unverifiable without DNA. Germline values: CDR1 MGHDK, CDR2 SYGVNS. The length of the CDR3 is 16 residues. The CDR3 loop reads CASSVDRDRSTDTQYF. The whole variable domain, filled in from reference TRBV25-1 and TRBJ2-3, reads EADIYQTPRYLVIGTGKKITLECSQTMGHDKMYWYQQDPGMELHLIHYSYGVNSTEKGDLSSESTVSRIRTEHFPLTLESARPSHTSQYLCASSVDRDRSTDTQYFGPGTRLTVL.

The chain combines TRBV12-3 or TRBV12-4 with TRBJ2-7; TCRdb calls TRBD1, which cannot be checked without DNA. The CDR3 consists of 14 residues. CDR3 sequence: CASGTGTGSHEQYF.

The chain recombines TRBV7-8 with TRBJ2-2; TCRdb outputs TRBD1, but without DNA this stays unchecked. CDR3 size: 14 residues. From germline, CDR1 is SGHVS and CDR2 FQNEAQ. The CDR3: CASSATGRSGELFF.

The gene calls are TRBV18 and TRBJ2-3. Per germline, CDR1 KGHSH and CDR2 LQKENI. CDR3 length: 15 residues. CDR3 amino acids: CASSPQTPSTDTQYF.

V usage is TRBV4-1 and J usage is TRBJ1-5. The germline V gene has CDR1 MGHRA and CDR2 YSYEKL. The CDR3 loop spans 15 amino acids. CDR3: CASSQDPISNQPQHF.

The chain employs TRBV3-1 and TRBJ2-7; with no DNA, the TCRdb D assignment of TRBD1 cannot be verified. This CDR3 is 14 amino acids long. CDR1 and CDR2 from the germline V gene are LGHDT and YNNKEL (reference sequence). The CDR3 spells CASGTGRTSYEQYF.

The chain's CDR3 is CASSIGALWGYTF. The chain joins TRBV19 to TRBJ1-2. CDR1 LNHDA and CDR2 SQIVND come from the germline V gene (reference sequence). The CDR3 consists of 13 residues.

This chain joins TRBV20-1 and TRBJ2-3; TCRdb gives TRBD2 as the D gene, but with no DNA this cannot be confirmed. This CDR3 has 16 amino acids. Germline V gives CDR1 DFQATT, CDR2 SNEGSKA (reference sequence). Here the CDR3 reads CSARDLSGGTTDTQYF.

V and J are TRBV5-1 and TRBJ1-3. The CDR3 is 16 residues long. CDR1 and CDR2 (germline): SGHRS, YFSETQ. CDR3 sequence reads: CASSLAGSSNGNTIYF. Supplemented by reference TRBV5-1 and TRBJ1-3, the full variable domain reads KAGVTQTPRYLIKTRGQQVTLSCSPISGHRSVSWYQQTPGQGLQFLFEYFSETQRNKGNFPGRFSGRQFSNSRSEMNVSTLELGDSALYLCASSLAGSSNGNTIYFGEGSWLTVV.

CDR3 amino acids: CASSLVSGHSYNEQFF. J is TRBJ2-1 and V is TRBV11-1; with no DNA, the TCRdb D assignment of TRBD2 cannot be verified. Per germline, CDR1 SGHAT and CDR2 FQDESV (reference sequence). This CDR3 contains 16 residues. Full variable domain (remainder filled in from reference TRBV11-1 and TRBJ2-1): EAEVAQSPRYKITEKSQAVAFWCDPISGHATLYWYRQILGQGPELLVQFQDESVVDDSQLPKDRFSAERLKGVDSTLKIQPAELGDSAMYLCASSLVSGHSYNEQFFGPGTRLTVL.

The chain joins TRBV7-2 to TRBJ2-3; TCRdb's D call, TRBD2, is unchecked because there is no DNA. The germline gives CDR1 SGHTA, CDR2 FQGNSA. The CDR3 has 16 amino acids. The CDR3 sequence: CATTAGGPVGTDTQYF.

The V and J genes are TRBV5-1 and TRBJ1-3; with no DNA, the TCRdb D assignment of TRBD1 cannot be verified. Germline CDR1 is SGHRS and CDR2 is YFSETQ. CDR3 length: 15 residues. The CDR3 here is CASSTGFDPGNTIYF. Supplemented by reference TRBV5-1 and TRBJ1-3, the full variable domain reads KAGVTQTPRYLIKTRGQQVTLSCSPISGHRSVSWYQQTPGQGLQFLFEYFSETQRNKGNFPGRFSGRQFSNSRSEMNVSTLELGDSALYLCASSTGFDPGNTIYFGEGSWLTVV.

V and J are TRBV7-8 and TRBJ1-4. Germline V CDR1 and CDR2: SGHVS, FQNEAQ. The CDR3 length is 15 residues. CDR3 sequence: CASSVGRATNEKLFF.

The rearrangement joins TRBV6-5 to TRBJ2-7; TCRdb designates TRBD1, a call that cannot be tested without DNA. The CDR3 totals 16 residues. The V gene's germline CDR1 is MNHEY and CDR2 SVGAGI. The CDR3 is CASSYSNVGQSYEQYF.

V and J are TRBV29-1 and TRBJ1-4; TCRdb returns TRBD1, unconfirmable since there is no DNA. The CDR3 sequence is 14 residues long. The germline gives CDR1 SQVTM, CDR2 ANQGSEA. CDR3 residues: CSGRATGGGEKLFF.

The V call is TRBV18, the J call TRBJ1-2. The CDR3 is 12 amino acids. CDR1 is KGHSH and CDR2 is LQKENI in the germline V gene. The CDR3 protein is CASSPRGVSYTF.

The CDR3 sequence: CASSAGTGNQPQHF. This sequence joins TRBV7-8 and TRBJ1-5; TCRdb's assignment of TRBD1 cannot be checked, as there is no DNA. The CDR3 is made up of 14 amino acids. Germline assignment: CDR1 SGHVS and CDR2 FQNEAQ.

This chain links TRBV28 with TRBJ2-7. This CDR3 spans 15 amino acids. In germline, CDR1 is MDHEN, CDR2 SYDVKM. CDR3: CASSLMAYDPYEQYF.

The rearrangement links TRBV20-1 to TRBJ2-7; TCRdb proposes TRBD1, but this gene call is untestable without DNA. CDR3 length: 15 amino acids. Germline values: CDR1 DFQATT, CDR2 SNEGSKA (reference sequence). The CDR3 here is CSARKTGTGIGEQYF.

This chain connects TRBV12-3 or TRBV12-4 to TRBJ1-6. This CDR3 has 16 residues. This chain's CDR3 is CASRSDRSSYNSPLHF.

This sequence joins TRBV12-3 or TRBV12-4 and TRBJ2-5; no DNA is available, so the TRBD2 call from TCRdb remains unchecked. This CDR3 is built from 17 residues. The CDR3 spells CASSFLKSSGVQETQYF.

The V and J genes are TRBV9 and TRBJ2-3; TCRdb proposes TRBD1, but this gene call is untestable without DNA. CDR3 size: 16 residues. Germline loops: CDR1 SGDLS, CDR2 YYNGEE. The chain's CDR3 is CASSVEVWGGEGTQYF.

The J gene is TRBJ1-2, the V gene TRBV7-6; TCRdb names TRBD1, which stays unverified in the absence of DNA. This CDR3 is built from 13 residues. Germline assignment: CDR1 SGHVS and CDR2 FNYEAQ. The CDR3 loop is CASSLGGTIGYTF.

The chain couples TRBV7-2 to TRBJ1-2; TCRdb selects TRBD1, and the lack of DNA leaves this call unchecked. Germline CDR1 is SGHTA and CDR2 is FQGNSA. The CDR3 spans 15 residues. Here the CDR3 reads CASSSYRPNFYGYIF. Drawing the rest from reference TRBV7-2 and TRBJ1-2, the complete variable domain is GAGVSQSPSNKVTEKGKDVELRCDPISGHTALYWYRQSLGQGLEFLIYFQGNSAPDKSGLPSDRFSAERTGGSVSTLTIQRTQQEDSAVYLCASSSYRPNFYGYIFGSGTRLTVV.

V usage is TRBV27 and J usage is TRBJ2-2; no DNA is available, so the TRBD2 call from TCRdb remains unchecked. CDR3 size: 14 residues. CDR1 is MNHEY, CDR2 SMNVEV, per germline (reference sequence). CDR3 in amino acids: CASLLVAGPGELFF.